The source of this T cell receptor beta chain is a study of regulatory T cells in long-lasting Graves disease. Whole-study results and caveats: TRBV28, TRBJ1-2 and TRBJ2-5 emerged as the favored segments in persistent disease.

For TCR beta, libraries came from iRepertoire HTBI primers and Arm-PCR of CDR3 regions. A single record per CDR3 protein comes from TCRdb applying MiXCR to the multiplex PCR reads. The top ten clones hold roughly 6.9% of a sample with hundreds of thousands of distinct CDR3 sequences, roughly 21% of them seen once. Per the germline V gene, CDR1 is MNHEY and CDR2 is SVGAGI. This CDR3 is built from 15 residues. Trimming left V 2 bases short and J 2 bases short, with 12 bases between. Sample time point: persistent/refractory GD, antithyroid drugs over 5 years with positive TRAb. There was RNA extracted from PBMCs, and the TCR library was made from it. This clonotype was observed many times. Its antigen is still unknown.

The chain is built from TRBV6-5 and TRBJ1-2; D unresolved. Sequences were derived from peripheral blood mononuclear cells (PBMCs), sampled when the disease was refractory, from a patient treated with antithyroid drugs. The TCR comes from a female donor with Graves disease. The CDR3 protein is CASSYVQAGNYGYTF. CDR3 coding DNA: TGTGCCAGCAGTTACGTGCAGGCCGGGAACTATGGCTACACCTTC.